A selection of T cell receptor beta chains follows, all from one sample in a study of CD8 T cells in ankylosing spondylitis. MiXCR was run by TCRdb on the 5' RACE reads, yielding one entry per CDR3 protein. The sample shows 750,000 to 850,000 distinct CDR3 sequences, 10% to 15% of them seen only once. The sample comprised blood, either unsorted or a sorted T cell fraction (not recorded which). These receptors were obtained from a male donor with ankylosing spondylitis. Each CDR3 is given with its conserved first and last residue. The order of the fields is V gene, J gene, clone size, D gene, CDR3 DNA, CDR3 protein. The D gene is left open where the match is weak. Clone size appears in some rows only: once, few, many, or a class for an expanded clone.

v_gene: TRBV20-1
j_gene: TRBJ2-5
abundance: .
d_gene: TRBD2
CDR3nt: TGCAGTGCTACGCGGGAGGCCCTACTCCAAGAGACCCAGTACTTC
CDR3aa: CSATREALLQETQYF

v_gene: TRBV5-6
j_gene: TRBJ1-2
abundance: many
d_gene: TRBD1
CDR3nt: TGTGCCAGCAGCTTGGAGGAGGGGGACAGCTATGGCTACACCTTC
CDR3aa: CASSLEEGDSYGYTF

v_gene: TRBV11-2
j_gene: TRBJ2-1
abundance: .
d_gene: TRBD2
CDR3nt: TGTGCCAGCAGCCGGACTAGCGGGAACCCGACGTTATACAATGAGCAGTTCTTC
CDR3aa: CASSRTSGNPTLYNEQFF

v_gene: TRBV5-6
j_gene: TRBJ2-7
abundance: few
d_gene: .
CDR3nt: TGTGCCAGCAGCTTGCCGAAGCTAGGTACCTACGAGCAGTACTTC
CDR3aa: CASSLPKLGTYEQYF

v_gene: TRBV7-2
j_gene: TRBJ2-2
abundance: .
d_gene: .
CDR3nt: TGTGCCAGCAGCCCGATACGGGAGTCCGGGGAGCTGTTTTTT
CDR3aa: CASSPIRESGELFF

v_gene: TRBV4-3
j_gene: TRBJ1-4
abundance: few
d_gene: .
CDR3nt: TGCGCCAGCAGCCAAGAGGGCAATGAAAAACTGTTTTTT
CDR3aa: CASSQEGNEKLFF

v_gene: TRBV12-3/TRBV12-4
j_gene: TRBJ1-6
abundance: .
d_gene: .
CDR3nt: TGTGCCAGCAGTTTAGACGGGTTCAATTCACCCCTCCACTTT
CDR3aa: CASSLDGFNSPLHF

v_gene: TRBV11-2
j_gene: TRBJ2-7
abundance: many
d_gene: .
CDR3nt: TGTGCCAGCAGCTTAGGACCGGACAGTTCCTACGAGCAGTACTTC
CDR3aa: CASSLGPDSSYEQYF

v_gene: TRBV9
j_gene: TRBJ2-1
abundance: many
d_gene: .
CDR3nt: TGTGCCAGCAGCGTAGCTACTGGTTACAATGAGCAGTTCTTC
CDR3aa: CASSVATGYNEQFF

v_gene: TRBV20-1
j_gene: TRBJ2-7
abundance: .
d_gene: .
CDR3nt: TGCAGTGCTAGGGGGGGGCCCGTGCAGTACTTC
CDR3aa: CSARGGPVQYF

v_gene: TRBV20-1
j_gene: TRBJ2-3
abundance: .
d_gene: .
CDR3nt: TGCAGTGCTTTTTATAATACGCAGTATTTT
CDR3aa: CSAFYNTQYF

v_gene: TRBV28
j_gene: TRBJ2-6
abundance: .
d_gene: .
CDR3nt: TGTGCCAGCAGGGTAACCACAAGCTCTGGGGCCAACGTCCTGACTTTC
CDR3aa: CASRVTTSSGANVLTF

v_gene: TRBV7-2
j_gene: TRBJ2-4
abundance: .
d_gene: .
CDR3nt: TGTGCCAGCAGCTCTCAGACGCTTTCCGTAAACATTCAGTACTTC
CDR3aa: CASSSQTLSVNIQYF

v_gene: TRBV18
j_gene: TRBJ2-7
abundance: .
d_gene: .
CDR3nt: TGTGCCAGCTCACCGGTAGGGTTGGGGCATTCCGAGCAGTACTTC
CDR3aa: CASSPVGLGHSEQYF

v_gene: TRBV6-1
j_gene: TRBJ1-5
abundance: .
d_gene: .
CDR3nt: TGTGCCAGCAGCCAGGGAGGGTTTTGGAATCAGCCCCAGCATTTT
CDR3aa: CASSQGGFWNQPQHF

v_gene: TRBV20-1
j_gene: TRBJ2-7
abundance: .
d_gene: TRBD2
CDR3nt: TGCAGTGCTAGGGACCGACTAGCGGGGAGCTCCTACGAGCAGTACTTC
CDR3aa: CSARDRLAGSSYEQYF

v_gene: TRBV10-3
j_gene: TRBJ2-7
abundance: .
d_gene: .
CDR3nt: TGTGCCATCACCTCGGCGCGACGCTACGAGCAGTACTTC
CDR3aa: CAITSARRYEQYF

v_gene: TRBV20-1
j_gene: TRBJ1-1
abundance: .
d_gene: .
CDR3nt: TGCAGTGCTAGAGACGTCCCTAACGGCAAGGCTTTCTTT
CDR3aa: CSARDVPNGKAFF

v_gene: TRBV4-1
j_gene: TRBJ1-2
abundance: few
d_gene: TRBD1
CDR3nt: TGCGCCAGCAGCCTCGGACAGGGGGTCGGCTATGGCTACACCTTC
CDR3aa: CASSLGQGVGYGYTF

v_gene: TRBV10-3
j_gene: TRBJ2-7
abundance: many
d_gene: .
CDR3nt: TGTGCCATCAGTGGGGGGTACGAGCAGTACTTC
CDR3aa: CAISGGYEQYF

v_gene: TRBV7-2
j_gene: TRBJ1-1
abundance: .
d_gene: .
CDR3nt: TGTGCCAGCAGCCCCTGGGCGACTGAAGCTTTCTTT
CDR3aa: CASSPWATEAFF

v_gene: TRBV5-4
j_gene: TRBJ2-7
abundance: .
d_gene: .
CDR3nt: TGTGCCAGCAGCACGACAGGCATAGGATCGTACGAGCAGTACTTC
CDR3aa: CASSTTGIGSYEQYF

v_gene: TRBV6-6
j_gene: TRBJ1-5
abundance: few
d_gene: .
CDR3nt: TGTGCCAGCAGATTCGATCAGCCCCAGCATTTT
CDR3aa: CASRFDQPQHF

v_gene: TRBV7-2
j_gene: TRBJ1-4
abundance: few
d_gene: TRBD1
CDR3nt: TGTGCCAGCAGCTTAATGTGGGGGACAGGGGCTGAAAAACTGTTTTTT
CDR3aa: CASSLMWGTGAEKLFF

v_gene: TRBV4-3
j_gene: TRBJ2-1
abundance: .
d_gene: TRBD2
CDR3nt: TGCGCCAGCAGCCGCATAGCGGGGAGCTCCTACAATGAGCAGTTCTTC
CDR3aa: CASSRIAGSSYNEQFF

v_gene: TRBV5-1
j_gene: TRBJ2-5
abundance: few
d_gene: .
CDR3nt: TGCGCCAGCAGCGGCATCGGCCAAGAGACCCAGTACTTC
CDR3aa: CASSGIGQETQYF

v_gene: TRBV18
j_gene: TRBJ1-2
abundance: many
d_gene: .
CDR3nt: TGTGCCAGCTCACCCCCTACAGATCTCCGGGGCTACACCTTC
CDR3aa: CASSPPTDLRGYTF

v_gene: TRBV6-8
j_gene: TRBJ2-7
abundance: .
d_gene: TRBD2
CDR3nt: TGTGCCAGCAGTTACGAGAAGGACACCGGGAGGGAGCAGTACTTC
CDR3aa: CASSYEKDTGREQYF

v_gene: TRBV7-2
j_gene: TRBJ1-5
abundance: .
d_gene: .
CDR3nt: TGTGCCAGCACCCGTCTAGCTAGCAATCAGCCCCAGCATTTT
CDR3aa: CASTRLASNQPQHF

v_gene: TRBV20-1
j_gene: TRBJ1-3
abundance: .
d_gene: .
CDR3nt: TGCAGTGCTAGAGCTTCTGGAAACACCATATATTTT
CDR3aa: CSARASGNTIYF

v_gene: TRBV5-1
j_gene: TRBJ2-7
abundance: many
d_gene: .
CDR3nt: TGCGCCAGCAGCTCCTGGGCCGCCTACGAGCAGTACTTC
CDR3aa: CASSSWAAYEQYF

v_gene: TRBV20-1
j_gene: TRBJ2-7
abundance: many
d_gene: .
CDR3nt: TGCAGTGCTAGGGAGGGGCCCAGCTACGAGCAGTACTTC
CDR3aa: CSAREGPSYEQYF

v_gene: TRBV28
j_gene: TRBJ2-7
abundance: .
d_gene: .
CDR3nt: TGTGCCAGCAGTTTGCACATAACCTCCTACGAGCAGTACTTC
CDR3aa: CASSLHITSYEQYF

v_gene: TRBV9
j_gene: TRBJ1-6
abundance: many
d_gene: TRBD1
CDR3nt: TGTGCCAGCAGTGTGAGACAGGGAAATTCACCCCTCCACTTT
CDR3aa: CASSVRQGNSPLHF

v_gene: TRBV28
j_gene: TRBJ2-7
abundance: .
d_gene: TRBD1
CDR3nt: TGTGCCAGCAGTTTAGCAAGGGACAGGACCTCCTACGAGCAGTACTTC
CDR3aa: CASSLARDRTSYEQYF